This entry concerns a single T cell receptor (beta chain). In its sample, this clonotype was seen a few times. Its antigen remains unidentified. No base quality values were provided; no much bigger clone lies one nucleotide off. This sample was taken from a study of T cell repertoires in cytomegalovirus infection (dated by TCRdb to about 2019). About the investigation overall: The HLA type of each donor mattered for the analysis, because public TCR beta signatures pointed to carriage of CMV infection along with the matching HLA type.

The paper's findings and limits, for the study overall: The ex vivo response was dominated by HLA-C-restricted CMV-specific TCR beta clonotypes, which also provided the single most frequent clonotype in two of eight donors. In both this cohort and an independent roughly 330-donor cohort, the cumulative frequency of public TCR beta family members distinguished carriers of CMV infection plus the relevant HLA type.

The CDR3, cysteine through phenylalanine, is 15 amino acids long. The read is trimmed to its CDR3 DNA, 45 bases read in frame from base 1. Relative to germline, V is missing 6 bases and J is missing 6 bases, with 9 bases of the junction outside any gene match. Data came from an Illumina HiSeq 1500. The public sequencing data were trimmed at Q25 with fastp and processed into clonotypes with MiXCR by TCRdb, which kept only in-frame beta chains. Identical CDR3 protein sequences are pooled into one entry, listed with their most common genes and DNA. The sample yields around 280,000 distinct CDR3 sequences; approximately 13% were counted once. The ten most abundant clones make up around 9.5% of the sample.

The rearranged segments are TRBV12-3 or TRBV12-4 and TRBJ1-5; TRBD1 fits 9 bases in the junction. The clonotype was recovered from a human donor in good health (CMV status not recorded). Some clones in this sample may be carry-over from other donors' samples. Sequenced: PBMCs. The CDR3 here reads CASSPQETGGQPQHF. Here is the DNA: TGTGCCAGCAGCCCACAAGAGACAGGGGGTCAGCCCCAGCATTTT.